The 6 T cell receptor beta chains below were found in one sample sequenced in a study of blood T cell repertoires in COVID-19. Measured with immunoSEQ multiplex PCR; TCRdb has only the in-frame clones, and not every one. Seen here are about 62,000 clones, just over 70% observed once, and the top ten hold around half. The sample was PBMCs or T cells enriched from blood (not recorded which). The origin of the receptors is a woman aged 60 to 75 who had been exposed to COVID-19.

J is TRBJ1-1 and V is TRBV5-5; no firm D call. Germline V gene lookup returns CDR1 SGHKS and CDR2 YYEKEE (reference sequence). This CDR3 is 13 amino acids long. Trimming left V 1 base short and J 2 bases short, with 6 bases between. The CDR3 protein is CASSLPINTEAFF. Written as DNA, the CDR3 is TGTGCCAGCAGCTTGCCAATCAACACTGAAGCTTTCTTT.

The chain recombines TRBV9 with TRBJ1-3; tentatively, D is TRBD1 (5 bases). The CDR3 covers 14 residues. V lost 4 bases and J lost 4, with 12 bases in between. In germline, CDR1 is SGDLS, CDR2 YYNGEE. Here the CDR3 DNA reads TGTGCCAGCAGCCCGTTAGGGGCGGGAAACACCATATATTTT. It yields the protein CASSPLGAGNTIYF.

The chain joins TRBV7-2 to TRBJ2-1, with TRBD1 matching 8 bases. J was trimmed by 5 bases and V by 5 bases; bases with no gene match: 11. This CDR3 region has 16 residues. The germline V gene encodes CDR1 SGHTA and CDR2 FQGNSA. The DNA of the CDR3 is TGTGCCAGCAGCCCGCTACGGACAGGGTTCAACAATGAGCAGTTCTTC. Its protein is CASSPLRTGFNNEQFF.

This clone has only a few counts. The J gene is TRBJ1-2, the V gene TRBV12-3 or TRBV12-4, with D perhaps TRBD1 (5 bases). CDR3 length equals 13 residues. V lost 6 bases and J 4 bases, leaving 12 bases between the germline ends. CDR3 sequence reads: CASSPDSFYGYTF. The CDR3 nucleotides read TGTGCCAGCAGCCCTGACAGCTTCTATGGCTACACCTTC.

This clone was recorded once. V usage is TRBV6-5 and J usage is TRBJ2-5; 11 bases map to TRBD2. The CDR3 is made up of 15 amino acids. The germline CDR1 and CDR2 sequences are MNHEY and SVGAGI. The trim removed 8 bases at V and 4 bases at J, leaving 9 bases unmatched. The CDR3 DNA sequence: TGTGCCAGCTCTATGACTAGCGGGGTTCGAGAGACCCAGTACTTC. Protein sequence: CASSMTSGVRETQYF.

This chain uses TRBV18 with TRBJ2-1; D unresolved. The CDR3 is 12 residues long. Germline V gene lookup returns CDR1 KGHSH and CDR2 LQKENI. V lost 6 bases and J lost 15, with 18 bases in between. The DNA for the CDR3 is TGTGCCAGCTCCCAAGGTAACTTGAGGTGGTTCTTC. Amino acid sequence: CASSQGNLRWFF.